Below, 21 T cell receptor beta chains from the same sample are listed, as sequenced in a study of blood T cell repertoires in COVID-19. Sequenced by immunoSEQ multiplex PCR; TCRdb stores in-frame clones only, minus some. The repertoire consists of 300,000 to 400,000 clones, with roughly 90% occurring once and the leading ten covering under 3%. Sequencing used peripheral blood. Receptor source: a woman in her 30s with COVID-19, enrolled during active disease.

The CDR3 coding sequence is TGCAGCGCGGCCCTGACCTGGACTGAAACGGGTGAGCAGTTCTTC. Its protein product is CSAALTWTETGEQFF. The gene calls are TRBV29-1 and TRBJ2-1, with TRBD2 as a possible D gene (5 bases). The CDR3 covers 15 residues. The germline V and J ends were trimmed by 7 bases and 9 bases, with 25 bases remaining between them. Germline V gene data show CDR1 as SQVTM and CDR2 as ANQGSEA.

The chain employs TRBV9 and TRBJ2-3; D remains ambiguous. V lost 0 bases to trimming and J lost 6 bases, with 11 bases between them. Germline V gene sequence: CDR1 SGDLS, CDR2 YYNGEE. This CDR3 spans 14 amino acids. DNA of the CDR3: TGTGCCAGCAGCGTAGCGGCCTCTAGGGATACGCAGTATTTT. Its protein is CASSVAASRDTQYF.

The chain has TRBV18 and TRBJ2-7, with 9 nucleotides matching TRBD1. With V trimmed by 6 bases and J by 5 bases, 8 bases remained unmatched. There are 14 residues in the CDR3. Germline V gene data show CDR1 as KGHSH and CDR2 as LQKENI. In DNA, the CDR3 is TGTGCCAGCTCGCAAGAACAGGGGGCCGACGAGCAGTACTTC. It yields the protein CASSQEQGADEQYF. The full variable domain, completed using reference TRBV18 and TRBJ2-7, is NAGVMQNPRHLVRRRGQEARLRCSPMKGHSHVYWYRQLPEEGLKFMVYLQKENIIDESGMPKERFSAEFPKEGPSILRIQQVVRGDSAAYFCASSQEQGADEQYFGPGTRLTVT.

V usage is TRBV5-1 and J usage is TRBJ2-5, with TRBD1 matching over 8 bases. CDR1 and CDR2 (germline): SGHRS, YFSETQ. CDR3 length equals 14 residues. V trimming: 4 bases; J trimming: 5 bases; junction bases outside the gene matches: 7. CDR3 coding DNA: TGCGCCAGCAGCGATAGGACAGGGTGGGAGACCCAGTACTTC. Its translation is CASSDRTGWETQYF.

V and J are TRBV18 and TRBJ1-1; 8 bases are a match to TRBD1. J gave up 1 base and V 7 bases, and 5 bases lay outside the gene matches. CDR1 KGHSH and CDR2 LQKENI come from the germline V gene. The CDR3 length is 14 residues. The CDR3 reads CASFNRGGNTEAFF. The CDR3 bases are TGTGCCAGCTTTAACAGGGGGGGGAACACTGAAGCTTTCTTT. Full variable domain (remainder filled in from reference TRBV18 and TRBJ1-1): NAGVMQNPRHLVRRRGQEARLRCSPMKGHSHVYWYRQLPEEGLKFMVYLQKENIIDESGMPKERFSAEFPKEGPSILRIQQVVRGDSAAYFCASFNRGGNTEAFFGQGTRLTVV.

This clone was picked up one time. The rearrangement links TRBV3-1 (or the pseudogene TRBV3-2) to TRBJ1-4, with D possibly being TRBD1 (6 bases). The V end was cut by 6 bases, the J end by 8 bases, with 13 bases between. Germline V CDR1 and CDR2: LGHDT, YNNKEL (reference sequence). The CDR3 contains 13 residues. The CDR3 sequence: CASSWSQGEKLFF. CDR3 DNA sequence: TGTGCCAGCAGTTGGTCTCAGGGGGAAAAACTGTTTTTT.

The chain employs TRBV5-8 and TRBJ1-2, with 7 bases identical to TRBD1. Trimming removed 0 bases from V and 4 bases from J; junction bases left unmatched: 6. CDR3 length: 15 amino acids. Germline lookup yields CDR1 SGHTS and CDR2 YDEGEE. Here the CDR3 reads CASSLVGGGVYGYTF. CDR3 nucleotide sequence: TGTGCCAGCAGCTTGGTTGGAGGGGGCGTCTATGGCTACACCTTC.

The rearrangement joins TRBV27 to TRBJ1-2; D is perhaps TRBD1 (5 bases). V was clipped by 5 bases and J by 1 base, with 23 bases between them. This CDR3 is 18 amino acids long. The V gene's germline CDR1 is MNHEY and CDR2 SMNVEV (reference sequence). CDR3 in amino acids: CASSPLPGGGGNNYGYTF. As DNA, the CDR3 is TGTGCCAGCAGTCCCCTCCCCGGGGGAGGCGGTAATAACTATGGCTACACCTTC.

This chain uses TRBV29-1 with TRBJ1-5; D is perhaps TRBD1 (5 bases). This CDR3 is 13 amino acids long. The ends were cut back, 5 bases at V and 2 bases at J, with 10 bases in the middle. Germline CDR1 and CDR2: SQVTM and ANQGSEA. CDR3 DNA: TGCAGCGTTTCACAGGCGCGCAATCAGCCCCAGCATTTT. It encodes CSVSQARNQPQHF.

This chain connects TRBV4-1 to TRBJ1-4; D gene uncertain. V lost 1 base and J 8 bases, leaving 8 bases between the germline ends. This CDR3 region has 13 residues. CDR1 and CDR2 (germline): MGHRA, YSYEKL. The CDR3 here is CASSQVEREKLFF. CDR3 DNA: TGCGCCAGCAGCCAAGTTGAGAGGGAAAAACTGTTTTTT.

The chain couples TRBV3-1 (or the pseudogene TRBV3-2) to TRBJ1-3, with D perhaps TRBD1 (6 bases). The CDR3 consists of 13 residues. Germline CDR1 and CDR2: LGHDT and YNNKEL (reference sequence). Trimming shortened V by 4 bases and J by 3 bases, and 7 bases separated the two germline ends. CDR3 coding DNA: TGTGCCAGCAGCCGGACAGTTGGAAACACCATATATTTT. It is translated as CASSRTVGNTIYF.

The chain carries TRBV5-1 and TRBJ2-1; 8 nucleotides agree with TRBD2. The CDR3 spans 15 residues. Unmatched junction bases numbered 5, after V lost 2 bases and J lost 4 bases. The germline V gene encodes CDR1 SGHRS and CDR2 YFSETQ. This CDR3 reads CASSLAGEGYNEQFF. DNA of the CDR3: TGCGCCAGCAGCTTAGCGGGAGAAGGATACAATGAGCAGTTCTTC.

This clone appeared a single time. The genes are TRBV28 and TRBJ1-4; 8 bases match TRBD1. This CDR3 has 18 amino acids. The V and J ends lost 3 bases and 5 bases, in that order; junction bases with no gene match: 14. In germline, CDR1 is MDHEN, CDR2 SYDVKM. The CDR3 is CASSFYLRTGRGNEKLFF. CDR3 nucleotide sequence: TGTGCCAGCAGTTTCTACCTTCGGACAGGGCGCGGGAATGAAAAACTGTTTTTT.

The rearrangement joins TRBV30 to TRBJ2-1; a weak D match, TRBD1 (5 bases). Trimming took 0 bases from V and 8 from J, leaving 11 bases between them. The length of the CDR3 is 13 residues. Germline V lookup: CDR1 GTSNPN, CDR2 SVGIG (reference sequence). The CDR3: CAWSVQVSDEQFF. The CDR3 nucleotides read TGTGCCTGGAGTGTACAGGTGTCGGATGAGCAGTTCTTC.

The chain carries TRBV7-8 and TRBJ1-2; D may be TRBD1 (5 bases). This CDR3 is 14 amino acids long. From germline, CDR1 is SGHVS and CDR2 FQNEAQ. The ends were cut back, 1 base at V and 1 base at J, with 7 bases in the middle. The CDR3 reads CASSLGQGNYGYTF. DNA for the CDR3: TGTGCCAGCAGCTTAGGTCAGGGTAACTATGGCTACACCTTC.

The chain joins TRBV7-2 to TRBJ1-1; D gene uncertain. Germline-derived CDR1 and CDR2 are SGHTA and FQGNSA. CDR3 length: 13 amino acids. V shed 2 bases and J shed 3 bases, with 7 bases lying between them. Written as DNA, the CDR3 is TGTGCCAGCAGCTTACGTCGGGACACTGAAGCTTTCTTT. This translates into CASSLRRDTEAFF.

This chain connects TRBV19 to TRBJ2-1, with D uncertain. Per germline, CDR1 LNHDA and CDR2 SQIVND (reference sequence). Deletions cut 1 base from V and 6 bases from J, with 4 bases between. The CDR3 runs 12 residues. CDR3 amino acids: CASSIGSNEQFF. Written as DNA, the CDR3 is TGTGCCAGTAGTATAGGGAGCAATGAGCAGTTCTTC.

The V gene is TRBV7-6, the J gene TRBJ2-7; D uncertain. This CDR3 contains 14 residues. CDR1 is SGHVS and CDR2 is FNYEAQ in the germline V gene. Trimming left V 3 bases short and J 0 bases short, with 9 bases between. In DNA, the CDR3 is TGTGCCAGCAGCTTGGCTAGTAACTCCTACGAGCAGTACTTC. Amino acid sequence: CASSLASNSYEQYF.

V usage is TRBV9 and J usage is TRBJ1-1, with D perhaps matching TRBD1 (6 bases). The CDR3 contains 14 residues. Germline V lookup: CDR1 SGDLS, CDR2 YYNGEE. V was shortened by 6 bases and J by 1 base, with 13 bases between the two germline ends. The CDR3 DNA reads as TGTGCCAGCACCCGATCGGGACAGAACACTGAAGCTTTCTTT. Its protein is CASTRSGQNTEAFF.

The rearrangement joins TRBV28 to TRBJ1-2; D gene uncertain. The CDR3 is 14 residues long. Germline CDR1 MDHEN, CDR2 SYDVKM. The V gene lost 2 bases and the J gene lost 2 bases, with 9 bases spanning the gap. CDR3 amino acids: CASSLIPGNYGYTF. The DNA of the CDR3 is TGTGCCAGCAGTTTAATCCCGGGAAACTATGGCTACACCTTC.

The DNA of the CDR3 is TGTGCCAGCAGCTCAGGGTCTCGGGGCAATCAGCCCCAGCATTTT. This encodes CASSSGSRGNQPQHF. This sequence joins TRBV7-3 and TRBJ1-5, with a weak D call TRBD1 (5 bases). Trimming left V 4 bases short and J 2 bases short, with 12 bases between. Germline values: CDR1 SGHTA, CDR2 FQGTGA. This CDR3 region has 15 residues. Drawing the rest from reference TRBV7-3 and TRBJ1-5, the complete variable domain is GAGVSQTPSNKVTEKGKYVELRCDPISGHTALYWYRQSLGQGPEFLIYFQGTGAADDSGLPNDRFFAVRPEGSVSTLKIQRTERGDSAVYLCASSSGSRGNQPQHFGDGTRLSIL.